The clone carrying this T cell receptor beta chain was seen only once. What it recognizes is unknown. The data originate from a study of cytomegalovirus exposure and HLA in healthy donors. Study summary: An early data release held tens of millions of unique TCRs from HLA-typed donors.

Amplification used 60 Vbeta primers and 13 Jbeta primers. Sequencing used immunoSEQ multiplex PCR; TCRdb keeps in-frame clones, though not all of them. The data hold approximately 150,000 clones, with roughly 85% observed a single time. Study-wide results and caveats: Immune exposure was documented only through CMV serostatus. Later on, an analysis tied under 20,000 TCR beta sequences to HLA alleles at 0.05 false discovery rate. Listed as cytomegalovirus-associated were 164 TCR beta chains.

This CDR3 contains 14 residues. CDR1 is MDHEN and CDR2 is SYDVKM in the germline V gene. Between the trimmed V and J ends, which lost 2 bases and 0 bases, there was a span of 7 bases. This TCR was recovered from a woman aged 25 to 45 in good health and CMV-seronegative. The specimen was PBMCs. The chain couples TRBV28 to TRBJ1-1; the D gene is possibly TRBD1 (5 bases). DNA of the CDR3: TGTGCCAGCAGTTTACAGGGCCTGAACACTGAAGCTTTCTTT. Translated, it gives CASSLQGLNTEAFF.